These T cell receptor beta chains were read from a single sample in a study of blood T cell repertoires in COVID-19. Some clones are missing from TCRdb's copy, which holds only in-frame ones; the method was immunoSEQ multiplex PCR. The sample carries 200,000 to 250,000 clones, approximately 83% recorded once. Input material: peripheral blood. These receptors all stem from a woman in her forties or fifties with acute or convalescent COVID-19. Both conserved end residues are part of each CDR3. The D gene is left open where the match is weak. Not all rows give a size; the values are once, few, many and, for expanded clones, a class.

size: .
J: TRBJ2-1
D: .
V: TRBV11-3
DNA: TGTGCCAGCAGCTTGAGGCTGGTGGGTGAGCAGTTCTTC
CDR3: CASSLRLVGEQFF

size: .
J: TRBJ1-3
D: .
V: TRBV2
DNA: TGTGCCAGCAGTGAGACGACAGTCTCTGGAAACACCATATATTTT
CDR3: CASSETTVSGNTIYF

size: .
J: TRBJ2-5
D: TRBD2
V: TRBV30
DNA: TGTGCCTGGAGTGTACCCGGACTAGCGGGAGGTGAGACCCAGTACTTC
CDR3: CAWSVPGLAGGETQYF

size: .
J: TRBJ1-1
D: .
V: TRBV5-1
DNA: TGCGCCAGCACCCCTGACAGAACGAACACTGAAGCTTTCTTT
CDR3: CASTPDRTNTEAFF

size: .
J: TRBJ1-2
D: TRBD1
V: TRBV19
DNA: TGTGCCAGTACAGACAGGGGCAATGGCTACACCTTC
CDR3: CASTDRGNGYTF

size: .
J: TRBJ1-3
D: TRBD1
V: TRBV28
DNA: TGTGCCAGCAGGACAGGGGGCTCTGGAAACACCATATATTTT
CDR3: CASRTGGSGNTIYF

size: .
J: TRBJ1-6
D: TRBD1
V: TRBV28
DNA: TGTGCCAGCAGTTCGACGGACAGGGGTTATTCACCCCTCCACTTT
CDR3: CASSSTDRGYSPLHF

size: once
J: TRBJ1-1
D: .
V: TRBV6-6
DNA: TGTGCCAGCAGTTACTCGGCCCAGGAAGCTTTCTTT
CDR3: CASSYSAQEAFF

size: .
J: TRBJ1-4
D: TRBD1
V: TRBV3-1/TRBV3-2
DNA: TGTGCCAGCAGCCAAGAGATAGTTCGGGACAGGCGAAAAGAAAAACTGTTTTTT
CDR3: CASSQEIVRDRRKEKLFF

size: once
J: TRBJ1-6
D: .
V: TRBV28
DNA: TGTGCCAGTATGGGCAGGGCCTATAATTCACCCCTCCACTTT
CDR3: CASMGRAYNSPLHF

size: .
J: TRBJ2-1
D: TRBD2
V: TRBV2
DNA: TGTGCCAGCAGTACGGGACTAGCGGGAGGGAGAGAGTTCTTC
CDR3: CASSTGLAGGREFF

size: .
J: TRBJ1-5
D: .
V: TRBV6-2/TRBV6-3
DNA: TGTGCCAGCAGTATGGACCACAGGAATCAGCCCCAGCATTTT
CDR3: CASSMDHRNQPQHF

size: .
J: TRBJ1-2
D: TRBD1
V: TRBV7-8
DNA: TGTGCCAGCAGCCCACAGGGGGTCTATGGCTACACCTTC
CDR3: CASSPQGVYGYTF

size: .
J: TRBJ2-3
D: TRBD2
V: TRBV11-1
DNA: TGTGCCAGCAGCTTAGCGCGCGGCGGGGGGGCTTTACGAGATACGCAGTATTTT
CDR3: CASSLARGGGALRDTQYF

size: .
J: TRBJ2-3
D: TRBD2
V: TRBV4-3
DNA: TGCGCCAGCAGCCAATCTAGCGGGGCTTGGGGAGATACGCAGTATTTT
CDR3: CASSQSSGAWGDTQYF

size: .
J: TRBJ1-2
D: .
V: TRBV5-6
DNA: TGTGCCAGCAGCTTTGGCAGCAGGGGCTACACCTTC
CDR3: CASSFGSRGYTF

size: .
J: TRBJ1-4
D: .
V: TRBV28
DNA: TGTGCCAGCAGAGGATGGGCGACAGAGCCAACTAATGAAAAACTGTTTTTT
CDR3: CASRGWATEPTNEKLFF

size: .
J: TRBJ1-4
D: .
V: TRBV6-5
DNA: TGTGCCAGCAGTTACTTTAAGGGGGAAAAACTGTTTTTT
CDR3: CASSYFKGEKLFF

size: .
J: TRBJ2-5
D: TRBD2
V: TRBV5-4
DNA: TGTGCCAGCAGCGATCAGAGACTAGCGGGGGGGAAGGGAGAGACCCAGTACTTC
CDR3: CASSDQRLAGGKGETQYF

size: few
J: TRBJ1-1
D: .
V: TRBV7-2
DNA: TGTGCCAGCAGCTTAGATCCGTCTTCGGGAGCTTTCTTT
CDR3: CASSLDPSSGAFF

size: .
J: TRBJ2-1
D: TRBD2
V: TRBV30
DNA: TGTGCCTGGAGTGAGACACTAGCGGGAGTCAATGAGCAGTTCTTC
CDR3: CAWSETLAGVNEQFF

size: .
J: TRBJ2-1
D: .
V: TRBV5-1
DNA: TGCGCCAGCAGCATGGAAGGGGCCGGTGAGCAGTTCTTC
CDR3: CASSMEGAGEQFF

size: .
J: TRBJ1-5
D: .
V: TRBV2
DNA: TGTGCCAGCAAAACAGGGATTAGCAATCAGCCCCAGCATTTT
CDR3: CASKTGISNQPQHF

size: .
J: TRBJ2-1
D: .
V: TRBV15
DNA: TGTGCCACCAGCAGAGATTCCGGTGAGCAGTTCTTC
CDR3: CATSRDSGEQFF

size: .
J: TRBJ2-6
D: TRBD2
V: TRBV5-4
DNA: TGTGCCAGCAGGCTGGTGCTAGCGGCAAACTCTGGGGCCAACGTCCTGACTTTC
CDR3: CASRLVLAANSGANVLTF

size: few
J: TRBJ2-3
D: TRBD1
V: TRBV15
DNA: TGTGCCACCAGCAGAGGTGGCAGGGGGAGCACAGATACGCAGTATTTT
CDR3: CATSRGGRGSTDTQYF

size: .
J: TRBJ1-5
D: .
V: TRBV3-1/TRBV3-2
DNA: TGTGCCAGCAGCCAAGGGCGGGCAGATAATCAGCCCCAGCATTTT
CDR3: CASSQGRADNQPQHF

size: once
J: TRBJ1-6
D: TRBD1
V: TRBV30
DNA: TGTGCCTGGAGTCCCGGGACAGCCAATTCACCCCTCCACTTT
CDR3: CAWSPGTANSPLHF

size: .
J: TRBJ1-3
D: .
V: TRBV25-1
DNA: TGTGCCAGCAGTCTAACCGGTGGAAACACCATATATTTT
CDR3: CASSLTGGNTIYF

size: many
J: TRBJ1-5
D: TRBD1
V: TRBV27
DNA: TGTGCCAGCAGTTCCCCACAGGGGGGTCAGCCCCAGCATTTT
CDR3: CASSSPQGGQPQHF

size: .
J: TRBJ1-1
D: .
V: TRBV10-2
DNA: TGCGCCAGCAGTGTGAGGCGGGAGAACACTGAAGCTTTCTTT
CDR3: CASSVRRENTEAFF

size: .
J: TRBJ2-7
D: .
V: TRBV4-3
DNA: TGCGCCAGCAGCCAAGATCTGTCCTCCTACGAGCAGTACTTC
CDR3: CASSQDLSSYEQYF

size: .
J: TRBJ1-1
D: TRBD1
V: TRBV30
DNA: TGTGCCTGGAGAAACCAGGGGGCAATGAACACTGAAGCTTTCTTT
CDR3: CAWRNQGAMNTEAFF

size: .
J: TRBJ2-3
D: .
V: TRBV11-2
DNA: TGTGCCAGCAGCCAACCGGGGTTTAATCGAGATACGCAGTATTTT
CDR3: CASSQPGFNRDTQYF

size: .
J: TRBJ2-6
D: .
V: TRBV4-3
DNA: TGCGCCAGCAGCCGAGCCTCTGGGGCCAACGTCCTGACTTTC
CDR3: CASSRASGANVLTF

size: .
J: TRBJ1-2
D: .
V: TRBV4-3
DNA: TGCGCCAGCAGCCAAGAAGGGGGTAACTATGGCTACACCTTC
CDR3: CASSQEGGNYGYTF

size: .
J: TRBJ2-5
D: .
V: TRBV6-1
DNA: TGTGCCAGCAGTGAACAGGGGCGGGAAGAGACCCAGTACTTC
CDR3: CASSEQGREETQYF

size: .
J: TRBJ2-3
D: .
V: TRBV7-2
DNA: TGTGCCAGCAGCTCCATTAGGGGGGGCGATACGCAGTATTTT
CDR3: CASSSIRGGDTQYF

size: once
J: TRBJ1-5
D: .
V: TRBV28
DNA: TGTGCCAGCAGTTTTCCCCGAGGGGGGGGCAAAGGCAATCAGCCCCAGCATTTT
CDR3: CASSFPRGGGKGNQPQHF

size: .
J: TRBJ1-5
D: .
V: TRBV30
DNA: TGTGCCTGGAGTGACAGGGACCCATCGTGGCCCCAGCATTTT
CDR3: CAWSDRDPSWPQHF

size: .
J: TRBJ1-6
D: .
V: TRBV3-1/TRBV3-2
DNA: TGTGCCAGCAGCCTCGGGGGGTCTGGAAATTCACCCCTCCACTTT
CDR3: CASSLGGSGNSPLHF